A selection of T cell receptor beta chains follows, all from one sample in a study of T cell responses to AZD1222 COVID-19 vaccine. Assay used: immunoSEQ multiplex PCR; TCRdb lists only in-frame clones, some missing. The repertoire includes more than 85,000 clones, roughly 89% of them detected once, and 44% sits in the top ten. The sequenced sample was peripheral blood, obtained 28 days after the second AZD1222 dose. The receptors shown here come from an adult who received the AZD1222 COVID-19 vaccine. Both conserved end residues are part of each CDR3. A D gene is named only where the DNA matches it firmly.

>TRBJ1-3|TRBD1|TRBV5-4
CASSPTRGSSGNTIYF
TGTGCCAGCAGCCCGACCAGGGGGAGCTCTGGAAACACCATATATTTT
>TRBJ1-1|-|TRBV6-6
CASSYSGRTNTEAFF
TGTGCCAGCAGTTACTCGGGCAGGACGAACACTGAAGCTTTCTTT
>TRBJ1-6|-|TRBV5-6
CASSLYPGLNSPLHF
TGTGCCAGCAGCTTGTATCCAGGGCTCAATTCACCCCTCCACTTT
>TRBJ2-1|TRBD2|TRBV7-3
CASSLSLAGGYNEQFF
TGTGCCAGCAGCTTAAGTCTAGCGGGAGGTTACAATGAGCAGTTCTTC
>TRBJ2-3|TRBD2|TRBV2
CASSEPKREITDTQYF
TGTGCCAGCAGTGAACCTAAGCGGGAGATCACAGATACGCAGTATTTT
>TRBJ2-1|TRBD2|TRBV6-2/TRBV6-3
CASSFVNSGRAYNEQFF
TGTGCCAGCAGTTTTGTTAATAGCGGGAGGGCGTACAATGAGCAGTTCTTC
>TRBJ2-2|TRBD1|TRBV27
CASSSPLRQGAAGELFF
TGTGCCAGCAGTTCCCCTCTTAGACAGGGCGCGGCCGGGGAGCTGTTTTTT
>TRBJ2-1|-|TRBV28
CASSLEGYNEQFF
TGTGCCAGCAGTTTAGAGGGTTACAATGAGCAGTTCTTC
>TRBJ1-3|-|TRBV6-1
CASSENTVSGNTIYF
TGTGCCAGCAGTGAAAATACAGTCTCTGGAAACACCATATATTTT
>TRBJ2-1|-|TRBV9
CASSPQLSEDYSEQFF
TGTGCCAGCAGCCCCCAGTTGTCCGAGGACTATTCGGAGCAGTTCTTC
>TRBJ2-1|-|TRBV11-3
CASSRPDLNEQFF
TGTGCCAGCAGCCGGCCGGACCTCAATGAGCAGTTCTTC
>TRBJ1-2|-|TRBV19
CASIGSYGYTF
TGTGCCAGTATAGGCAGCTATGGCTACACCTTC
>TRBJ1-2|-|TRBV19
CASSAHDKPGNGYTF
TGTGCCAGTAGTGCACACGACAAACCCGGGAATGGCTACACCTTC